The 2 T cell receptor beta chains reported below all come from one sample, sequenced in a study of spatial heterogeneity in lung cancer. TCRdb ran MiXCR on the 5' RACE reads and lists one entry per CDR3 protein. This table holds roughly 80,000 distinct CDR3 sequences, about 8.5% found once. Time point defined: sample taken at primary tumor resection. The sequences come from PBMCs, collected at surgery. The receptors were sampled from a male donor with early-stage non-small cell lung cancer.

At least ten counts were recorded for this clonotype. V is TRBV29-1 and J is TRBJ2-3, with 12 bases fitting TRBD2. The V segment lost 1 base and the J segment 2 bases; nucleotides outside the gene matches: 1. In germline, CDR1 is SQVTM, CDR2 ANQGSEA. This CDR3 is 15 amino acids long. The DNA of the CDR3 is TGCAGCGTTGAAGGACTAGCGGGAGCCACAGATACGCAGTATTTT. Translation: CSVEGLAGATDTQYF.

The chain joins TRBV6-2 or TRBV6-3 to TRBJ2-6, with D possibly being TRBD1 (6 bases). The V end lost 6 bases, the J end lost 2 bases, and 23 bases lay between the germline ends. Germline V CDR1 and CDR2: MNHEY, SVGEGT. This CDR3 has 19 amino acids. The CDR3 nucleotides are TGTGCCAGCAGCTCCCCGAGGGGTACACAGGGCGCTGGGGCCAACGTCCTGACTTTC. Encoded protein: CASSSPRGTQGAGANVLTF.